This T cell receptor (beta chain) comes out of a study of T cell repertoires in cytomegalovirus infection. Whole-study context: Selection of CMV epitopes for the study included recently identified HLA-C-restricted and well-studied HLA-B-restricted ones. Matching HLA type, along with CMV infection, was indicated by public TCR beta signatures.

V was pared by 2 bases and J by 5 bases, with 6 bases of the junction left unmatched. Germline CDR1 SEHNR, CDR2 FQNEAQ (reference sequence). The CDR3 is made up of 15 amino acids. From the reads, TCRdb called clonotypes with MiXCR, one entry per CDR3 protein. This repertoire shows some 560,000 distinct CDR3 sequences, 40% found once; its top ten account for about 48%. Overall study findings and caveats: CMV-specific TCR beta clonotypes restricted by HLA-C dominated the ex vivo response.

This clonotype was detected only a few times. The target antigen is unknown. This material consisted of cultured PBMCs, taken from culture after CMV antigen stimulation. This receptor was taken from a human donor in good health (CMV status not recorded). Some clones in this sample may be carry-over from other donors' samples. The V gene is TRBV7-9, the J gene TRBJ1-1, with TRBD1 matching over 9 bases. DNA of the CDR3: TGTGCCAGCAGCTTACACACAGGGGGCTGGACTGAAGCTTTCTTT. Its translation is CASSLHTGGWTEAFF.